One sample yielded the 27 T cell receptor beta chains listed below, sequenced in a study of blood T cell repertoires in COVID-19. The assay was immunoSEQ multiplex PCR, and TCRdb's table has in-frame clones only and misses some. The repertoire includes 150,000 to 250,000 clones, about 93% of them detected once, and roughly 0.76% sits in the top ten. Sequencing was performed on peripheral blood. The source is a young man with COVID-19, enrolled during active disease.

This rearrangement joins TRBV30 to TRBJ2-3; the D call may be TRBD1 or TRBD2 (5 bases each). Trimming shortened V by 5 bases and J by 2 bases, and 8 bases separated the two germline ends. CDR1 and CDR2 (germline): GTSNPN, SVGIG (reference sequence). There are 12 residues in the CDR3. This CDR3 reads CAWEGFTDTQYF. CDR3 sequence (DNA): TGTGCCTGGGAGGGGTTCACAGATACGCAGTATTTT.

The chain uses TRBV7-3 and TRBJ1-6; no firm D call. The germline gives CDR1 SGHTA, CDR2 FQGTGA. Between the trimmed V and J ends, which lost 3 bases and 10 bases, there was a span of 10 bases. This CDR3 has 13 amino acids. The CDR3 region is CASSLAGESPLHF. CDR3 DNA: TGTGCCAGCAGCTTGGCGGGAGAATCACCCCTCCACTTT.

The chain recombines TRBV6-5 with TRBJ1-2; D is perhaps TRBD1 (5 bases). V lost 0 bases to trimming and J lost 6 bases, with 17 bases between them. The CDR3 spans 16 residues. Germline V gene data show CDR1 as MNHEY and CDR2 as SVGAGI. The CDR3 region is CASSYSNIVGRDGYTF. In DNA, the CDR3 is TGTGCCAGCAGTTACTCGAATATTGTGGGGCGAGATGGCTACACCTTC.

This chain uses TRBV5-4 with TRBJ2-7; TRBD1 matches 10 bases. CDR3 length equals 14 residues. CDR1 and CDR2 (germline): SGHNT, YYREEE (reference sequence). With V trimmed by 0 bases and J by 6 bases, 3 bases remained unmatched. CDR3 loop: CASSLAGQGGEQYF. CDR3 sequence (DNA): TGTGCCAGCAGCTTGGCTGGACAGGGGGGCGAGCAGTACTTC.

This chain joins TRBV18 and TRBJ1-2; D unresolved. The CDR3 is 13 residues long. CDR1 and CDR2 from the germline V gene are KGHSH and LQKENI. V dropped 3 bases and J dropped 4 bases, with 9 bases sitting between them. CDR3 nucleotides: TGTGCCAGCTCACCGGGCAGCTTCTATGGCTACACCTTC. This translates into CASSPGSFYGYTF.

The genes are TRBV29-1 and TRBJ1-1; the D is unclear. Deletions cut 4 bases from V and 3 bases from J, with 6 bases between. CDR3 length: 11 residues. CDR1 SQVTM and CDR2 ANQGSEA come from the germline V gene. The CDR3, as DNA: TGCAGCGTTGGTCCCGACACTGAAGCTTTCTTT. Its protein is CSVGPDTEAFF.

The chain has TRBV6-8 and TRBJ1-5; TRBD1 matches 7 bases. The CDR3 contains 15 residues. Germline-derived CDR1 and CDR2 are MNHGY and SAAAGT. After removal of 9 bases from V and 0 bases from J, the junction contained 8 bases not matched to a gene. CDR3 in amino acids: CARGQILYSNQPQHF. CDR3 DNA: TGTGCCAGGGGACAGATACTTTATAGCAATCAGCCCCAGCATTTT.

The V gene is TRBV2, the J gene TRBJ1-2; the match to TRBD1 covers 11 bases. V shed 5 bases and J 7 bases; nucleotides not matched to a gene: 9. Germline V lookup: CDR1 SNHLY, CDR2 FYNNEI. The CDR3 loop spans 15 amino acids. The CDR3 sequence is CASSSPGQGVIGYTF. The CDR3 bases are TGTGCCAGCAGTTCTCCGGGACAGGGGGTAATTGGCTACACCTTC.

The chain combines TRBV7-7 with TRBJ2-2, with 7 bases lining up with TRBD2. CDR3 size: 17 residues. After removal of 5 bases from V and 6 bases from J, the junction contained 15 bases not matched to a gene. Germline loops: CDR1 SSHAT, CDR2 FNYEAQ (reference sequence). This CDR3 is CASSPNPSGANPGELFF. The CDR3 DNA reads as TGTGCCAGCAGCCCTAACCCTAGCGGAGCTAACCCCGGGGAGCTGTTTTTT.

CDR3 bases: TGTGCCAGCAGGCAGACGGGGGATAATTCACCCCTCCACTTT. Translated, it gives CASRQTGDNSPLHF. This chain links TRBV11-2 with TRBJ1-6; tentatively, D is TRBD1 (5 bases). V shed 6 bases and J shed 5 bases, with 11 bases lying between them. The CDR3 is 14 amino acids. Looked up from germline, CDR1 is SGHAT and CDR2 is FQNNGV.

The rearrangement links TRBV7-9 to TRBJ2-7; D is unclear. Per germline, CDR1 SEHNR and CDR2 FQNEAQ (reference sequence). This CDR3 is built from 14 residues. Between the trimmed V and J ends, which lost 0 bases and 0 bases, there was a span of 6 bases. Here the CDR3 DNA reads TGTGCCAGCAGCTTAGCGGCAAGCTCCTACGAGCAGTACTTC. This encodes CASSLAASSYEQYF. The full variable domain, with the rest looked up from reference TRBV7-9 and TRBJ2-7, is DTGVSQNPRHKITKRGQNVTFRCDPISEHNRLYWYRQTLGQGPEFLTYFQNEAQLEKSRLLSDRFSAERPKGSFSTLEIQRTEQGDSAMYLCASSLAASSYEQYFGPGTRLTVT.

V usage is TRBV18 and J usage is TRBJ1-1, with D uncertain. V was shortened by 3 bases and J by 5 bases, with 13 bases between the two germline ends. CDR1 KGHSH and CDR2 LQKENI come from the germline V gene. The CDR3 extends over 14 amino acids. CDR3 residues: CASSPEGKRTEAFF. The CDR3 DNA sequence: TGTGCCAGCTCACCGGAGGGCAAACGAACTGAAGCTTTCTTT.

This chain uses TRBV12-3 or TRBV12-4 with TRBJ1-2, with a tentative D call TRBD1 (5 bases). The CDR3 loop spans 13 amino acids. Deletions cut 3 bases from V and 7 bases from J, with 12 bases between. This CDR3 reads CASSFARVSGYTF. CDR3 sequence (DNA): TGTGCCAGCAGTTTTGCCAGGGTTTCTGGCTACACCTTC.

The rearrangement links TRBV9 to TRBJ2-1; 8 bases match TRBD2. V shed 4 bases, J shed 0 bases, and the junction held 9 bases outside the gene matches. CDR1 is SGDLS and CDR2 is YYNGEE in the germline V gene. The CDR3 runs 17 residues. The chain's CDR3 is CASSRAISGASYNEQFF. CDR3 sequence (DNA): TGTGCCAGCAGCAGAGCCATTAGCGGGGCCTCCTACAATGAGCAGTTCTTC.

The chain has TRBV5-1 and TRBJ1-1, with D perhaps TRBD1 (6 bases). The CDR3 extends over 14 amino acids. In germline, CDR1 is SGHRS, CDR2 YFSETQ. Trimming removed 6 bases from V and 5 bases from J, with 17 bases in between. The CDR3 loop is CASNSGVQGTEAFF. As DNA, the CDR3 is TGCGCCAGCAACTCAGGGGTGCAGGGAACTGAAGCTTTCTTT.

The rearrangement uses TRBV29-1 and TRBJ1-1, with D possibly matching TRBD1 (5 bases). Germline V lookup: CDR1 SQVTM, CDR2 ANQGSEA. With 4 bases removed from V and 1 base from J, the gap between germline ends came to 13 bases. CDR3 length: 14 residues. The DNA of the CDR3 is TGCAGCGTTGTGGAGGGGCAAAAGAACACTGAAGCTTTCTTT. It specifies CSVVEGQKNTEAFF.

The chain couples TRBV12-3 or TRBV12-4 to TRBJ1-1; 11 nucleotides align to TRBD1. Trimming removed 3 bases from V and 10 bases from J; junction bases left unmatched: 4. The CDR3 has 13 residues. DNA for the CDR3: TGTGCCAGCAGTTTTGGACAGGGGGCTGGAGCTTTCTTT. Residues: CASSFGQGAGAFF.

J is TRBJ2-3 and V is TRBV4-1, with 12 bases fitting TRBD2. V gave up 4 bases and J gave up 2 bases; unmatched junction bases: 4. The CDR3 extends over 16 amino acids. Per germline, CDR1 MGHRA and CDR2 YSYEKL. The CDR3 loop is CASSPLAGGVTDTQYF. The DNA for the CDR3 is TGCGCCAGCAGCCCTCTAGCGGGGGGGGTCACAGATACGCAGTATTTT.

This sequence joins TRBV5-1 and TRBJ1-4, with TRBD1 identical over 7 bases. The CDR3 has 15 residues. The germline CDR1 and CDR2 sequences are SGHRS and YFSETQ. The V segment lost 0 bases and the J segment 8 bases; nucleotides outside the gene matches: 7. DNA of the CDR3: TGCGCCAGCAGCTTGGAGGGGGCGGCAGGCGAAAAACTGTTTTTT. Its translation is CASSLEGAAGEKLFF.

V usage is TRBV10-1 and J usage is TRBJ1-3, with 10 bases that match TRBD1. The V segment lost 4 bases and the J segment 3 bases; nucleotides outside the gene matches: 3. Per germline, CDR1 WNHNN and CDR2 SYGVQD (reference sequence). The CDR3 extends over 15 amino acids. The CDR3 loop is CASSGQGAFGNTIYF. Written as DNA, the CDR3 is TGCGCCAGCAGTGGACAGGGGGCCTTTGGAAACACCATATATTTT.

This chain uses TRBV6-5 with TRBJ1-5; no firm D call. Looked up from germline, CDR1 is MNHEY and CDR2 is SVGAGI. Trimming removed 7 bases at V and 9 bases at J, with 19 bases between. The CDR3 has 14 amino acids. The CDR3, as DNA: TGTGCCAGCACCGAGAGGGCCGGCCGCGGGCCCCAGCATTTT. This gives the protein CASTERAGRGPQHF.

The CDR3 is CASRITGNSRWGNEKLFF. Written as DNA, the CDR3 is TGTGCCAGCAGAATAACAGGGAACTCTCGGTGGGGGAATGAAAAACTGTTTTTT. The V call is TRBV27, the J call TRBJ1-4; D perhaps matches TRBD1 (6 bases). The CDR3 sequence is 18 residues long. CDR1 is MNHEY and CDR2 is SMNVEV in the germline V gene (reference sequence). Trimming removed 6 bases from V and 5 bases from J, with 25 bases in between.

The chain is built from TRBV5-1 and TRBJ1-2, with 10 bases matching TRBD1. Germline loops: CDR1 SGHRS, CDR2 YFSETQ. V dropped 3 bases and J dropped 4; count of bases not matched to a gene: 3. The CDR3 is made up of 14 amino acids. CDR3 sequence (DNA): TGCGCCAGCAGCTGGGACAGGGGTGGCTATGGCTACACCTTC. Its protein is CASSWDRGGYGYTF.

V usage is TRBV9 and J usage is TRBJ2-1; TRBD2 agrees at 14 bases. After removal of 4 bases from V and 9 bases from J, the junction contained 9 bases not matched to a gene. Per the germline V gene, CDR1 is SGDLS and CDR2 is YYNGEE. This CDR3 is built from 16 residues. CDR3 DNA sequence: TGTGCCAGCAGCCCAAGGACTAGCGGGGGGAATAGTGAGCAGTTCTTC. This translates into CASSPRTSGGNSEQFF.

V and J are TRBV9 and TRBJ1-4, with TRBD1 matching over 8 bases. CDR1 is SGDLS, CDR2 YYNGEE, per germline. V gave up 0 bases and J gave up 7 bases; unmatched junction bases: 5. CDR3 size: 15 residues. DNA of the CDR3: TGTGCCAGCAGCGTAGGAGGACAGGGAAGTGAAAAACTGTTTTTT. It translates to CASSVGGQGSEKLFF.

The V call is TRBV4-1, the J call TRBJ2-7; 10 bases are shared with TRBD2. This CDR3 contains 18 residues. Germline assignment: CDR1 MGHRA and CDR2 YSYEKL. Trimming took 1 base from V and 0 from J; bases not matched to a gene: 9. CDR3 nucleotides: TGCGCCAGCAGCCAAGTGGCGCACGGGACTAGCGCCTCCTACGAGCAGTACTTC. This translates into CASSQVAHGTSASYEQYF.

The genes are TRBV2 and TRBJ2-5; perhaps TRBD2 as D (6 bases). CDR1 SNHLY and CDR2 FYNNEI come from the germline V gene. V was pared by 1 base and J by 5 bases, with 11 bases between. The CDR3 sequence is 14 residues long. The chain's CDR3 is CASSEGSSVETQYF. The CDR3 nucleotides read TGTGCCAGCAGTGAAGGGTCTAGCGTTGAGACCCAGTACTTC.